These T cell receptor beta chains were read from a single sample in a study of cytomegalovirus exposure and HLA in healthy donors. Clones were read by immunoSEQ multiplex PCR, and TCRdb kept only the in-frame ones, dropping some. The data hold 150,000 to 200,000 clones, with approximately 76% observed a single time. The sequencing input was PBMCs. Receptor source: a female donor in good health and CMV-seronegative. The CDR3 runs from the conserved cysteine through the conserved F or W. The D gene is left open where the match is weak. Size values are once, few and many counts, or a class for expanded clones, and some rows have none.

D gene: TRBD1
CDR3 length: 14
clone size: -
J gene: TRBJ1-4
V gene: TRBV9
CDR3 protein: CASSPDRGHEKLFF
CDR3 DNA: TGTGCCAGCAGCCCAGACAGGGGACATGAAAAACTGTTTTTT

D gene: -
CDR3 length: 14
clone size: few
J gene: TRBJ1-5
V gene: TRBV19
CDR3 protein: CASTPQVGNQPQHF
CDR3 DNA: TGTGCCAGTACCCCCCAGGTCGGCAATCAGCCCCAGCATTTT

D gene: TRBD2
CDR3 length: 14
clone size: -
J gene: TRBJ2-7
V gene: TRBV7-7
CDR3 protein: CASSAGTSLGEQYF
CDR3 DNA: TGTGCCAGCAGCGCCGGGACTAGCTTAGGCGAGCAGTACTTC

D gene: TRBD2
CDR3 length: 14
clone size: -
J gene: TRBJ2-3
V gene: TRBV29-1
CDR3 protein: CSVGGGLGEGTQYF
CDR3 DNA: TGCAGCGTTGGAGGCGGGCTCGGGGAGGGTACGCAGTATTTT

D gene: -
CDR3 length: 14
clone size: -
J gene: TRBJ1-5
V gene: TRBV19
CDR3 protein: CASWPGWANQPQHF
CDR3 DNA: TGTGCCAGTTGGCCGGGGTGGGCTAATCAGCCCCAGCATTTT

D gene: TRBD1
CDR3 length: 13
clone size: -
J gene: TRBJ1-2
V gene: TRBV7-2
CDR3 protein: CASSAGQGYGYTF
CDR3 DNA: TGTGCCAGCAGCGCGGGACAGGGTTATGGCTACACCTTC

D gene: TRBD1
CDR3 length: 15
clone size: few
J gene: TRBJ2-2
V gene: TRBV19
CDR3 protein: CASSITAQGVGELFF
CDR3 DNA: TGTGCCAGTAGTATCACGGCCCAGGGGGTCGGGGAGCTGTTTTTT

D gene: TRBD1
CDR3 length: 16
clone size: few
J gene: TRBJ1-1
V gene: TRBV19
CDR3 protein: CASSIGTATEYTEAFF
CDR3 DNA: TGTGCCAGTAGTATCGGGACAGCTACTGAATACACTGAAGCTTTCTTT

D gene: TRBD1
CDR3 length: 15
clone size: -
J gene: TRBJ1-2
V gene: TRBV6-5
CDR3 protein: CASTSPRQGAYGYTF
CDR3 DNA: TGTGCCAGCACTAGCCCCAGACAGGGGGCGTATGGCTACACCTTC

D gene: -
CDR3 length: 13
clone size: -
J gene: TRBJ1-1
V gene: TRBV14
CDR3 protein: CASSQGLLTEAFF
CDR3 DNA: TGTGCCAGCAGCCAAGGGCTCCTCACTGAAGCTTTCTTT

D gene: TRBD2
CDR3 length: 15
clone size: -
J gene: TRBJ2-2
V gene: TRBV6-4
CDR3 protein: CASSEEAGWAGELFF
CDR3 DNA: TGTGCCAGCAGTGAAGAAGCGGGATGGGCCGGGGAGCTGTTTTTT

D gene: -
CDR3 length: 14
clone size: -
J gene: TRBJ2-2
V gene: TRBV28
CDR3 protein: CACGTPGNTGELFF
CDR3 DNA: TGTGCCTGCGGCACCCCGGGGAACACCGGGGAGCTGTTTTTT

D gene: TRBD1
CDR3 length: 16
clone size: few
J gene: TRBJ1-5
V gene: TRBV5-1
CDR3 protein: CASSLGVTGGDQPQHF
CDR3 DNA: TGCGCCAGCAGCCTTGGAGTGACAGGGGGGGATCAGCCCCAGCATTTT

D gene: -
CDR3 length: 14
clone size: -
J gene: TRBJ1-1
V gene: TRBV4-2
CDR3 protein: CASSQDGVNTEAFF
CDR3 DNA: TGTGCCAGCAGCCAAGACGGTGTGAACACTGAAGCTTTCTTT

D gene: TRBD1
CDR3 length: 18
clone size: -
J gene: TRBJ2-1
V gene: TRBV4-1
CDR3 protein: CASSLLLPGQGAVDEQFF
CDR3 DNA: TGCGCCAGCAGCCTCCTACTCCCGGGACAGGGGGCTGTGGATGAGCAGTTCTTC

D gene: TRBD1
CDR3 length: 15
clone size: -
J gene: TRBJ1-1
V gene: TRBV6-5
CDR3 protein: CASSYGQGMNTEAFF
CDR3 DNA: TGTGCCAGCAGTTACGGACAGGGCATGAACACTGAAGCTTTCTTT

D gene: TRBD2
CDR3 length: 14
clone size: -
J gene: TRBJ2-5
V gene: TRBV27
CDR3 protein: CASSLGTSGETQYF
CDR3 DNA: TGTGCCAGCAGTTTAGGGACTAGCGGAGAGACCCAGTACTTC

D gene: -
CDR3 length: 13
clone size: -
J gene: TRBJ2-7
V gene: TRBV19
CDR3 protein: CASRGRASYEQYF
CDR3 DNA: TGTGCCAGTAGGGGCAGGGCCTCCTACGAGCAGTACTTC

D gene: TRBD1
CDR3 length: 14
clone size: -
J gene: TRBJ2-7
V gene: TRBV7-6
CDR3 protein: CASSLGGQTYEQYF
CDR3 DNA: TGTGCCAGCAGCTTAGGGGGACAGACGTACGAGCAGTACTTC

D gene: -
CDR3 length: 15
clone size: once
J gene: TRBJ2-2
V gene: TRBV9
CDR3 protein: CASSVYRVNTGELFF
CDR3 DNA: TGTGCCAGCAGCGTATACAGGGTGAACACCGGGGAGCTGTTTTTT

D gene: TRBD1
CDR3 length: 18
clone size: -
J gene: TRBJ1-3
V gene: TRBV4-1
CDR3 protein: CASSRDGTGANSGNTIYF
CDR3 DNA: TGCGCCAGCAGCCGGGACGGGACAGGGGCCAACTCTGGAAACACCATATATTTT

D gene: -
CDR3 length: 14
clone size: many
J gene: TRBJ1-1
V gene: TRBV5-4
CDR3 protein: CASSSAWGHTEAFF
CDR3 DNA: TGTGCCAGCAGCTCCGCCTGGGGGCACACTGAAGCTTTCTTT

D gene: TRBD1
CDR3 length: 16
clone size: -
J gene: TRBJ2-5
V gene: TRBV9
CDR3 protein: CASSVDVTGRQETQYF
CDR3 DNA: TGTGCCAGCAGCGTAGACGTGACAGGGCGCCAAGAGACCCAGTACTTC

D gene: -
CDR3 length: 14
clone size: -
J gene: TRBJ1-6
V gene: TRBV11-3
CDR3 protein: CASSLDAGNSPLHF
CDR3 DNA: TGTGCCAGCAGCTTAGATGCGGGAAATTCACCCCTCCACTTT

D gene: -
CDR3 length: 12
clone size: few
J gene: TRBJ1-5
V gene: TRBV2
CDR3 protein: CASKQYNQPQHF
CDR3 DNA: TGTGCCAGCAAACAGTACAATCAGCCCCAGCATTTT

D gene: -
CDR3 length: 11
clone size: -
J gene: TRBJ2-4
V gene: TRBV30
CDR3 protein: CAWRDRNIQYF
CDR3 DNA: TGTGCCTGGAGGGACAGAAACATTCAGTACTTC

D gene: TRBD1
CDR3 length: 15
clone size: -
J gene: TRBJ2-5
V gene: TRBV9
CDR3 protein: CASSAAGTGGETQYF
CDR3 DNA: TGTGCCAGCAGCGCCGCCGGGACAGGTGGTGAGACCCAGTACTTC

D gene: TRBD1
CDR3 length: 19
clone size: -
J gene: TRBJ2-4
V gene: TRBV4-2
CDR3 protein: CASSLLLPGQGGDKNIQYF
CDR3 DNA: TGTGCCAGCAGCCTCCTATTACCGGGACAGGGGGGGGACAAAAACATTCAGTACTTC

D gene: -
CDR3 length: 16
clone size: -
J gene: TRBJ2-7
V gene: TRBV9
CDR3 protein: CASSVADGGGTYEQYF
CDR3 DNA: TGTGCCAGCAGCGTAGCTGATGGGGGCGGAACCTACGAGCAGTACTTC

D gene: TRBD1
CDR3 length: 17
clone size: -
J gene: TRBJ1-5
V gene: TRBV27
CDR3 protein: CASSITGTGGRTQPQHF
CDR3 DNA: TGTGCCAGCAGTATCACCGGGACAGGGGGTCGTACTCAGCCCCAGCATTTT

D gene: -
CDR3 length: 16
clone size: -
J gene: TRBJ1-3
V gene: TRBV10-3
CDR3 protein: CAISDKARGTGNTIYF
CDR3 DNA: TGTGCCATCAGCGATAAGGCCAGGGGTACTGGAAACACCATATATTTT

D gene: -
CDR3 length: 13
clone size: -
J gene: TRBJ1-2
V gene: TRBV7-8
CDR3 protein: CASSLGGQDGYTF
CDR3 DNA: TGTGCCAGCAGCTTAGGGGGGCAGGATGGCTACACCTTC

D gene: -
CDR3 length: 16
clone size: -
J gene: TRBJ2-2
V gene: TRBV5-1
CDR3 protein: CASSSAGGLYTGELFF
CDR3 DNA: TGCGCCAGCAGCTCGGCTGGCGGGCTTTACACCGGGGAGCTGTTTTTT

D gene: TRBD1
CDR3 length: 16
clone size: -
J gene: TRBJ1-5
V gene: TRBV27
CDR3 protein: CASSLGTGRGDQPQHF
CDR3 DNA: TGTGCCAGCAGTTTAGGGACAGGCCGAGGGGATCAGCCCCAGCATTTT

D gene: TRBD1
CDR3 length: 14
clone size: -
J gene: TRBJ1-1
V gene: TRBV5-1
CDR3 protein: CASSLTGGMTEAFF
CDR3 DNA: TGCGCCAGCAGCTTGACAGGGGGCATGACTGAAGCTTTCTTT

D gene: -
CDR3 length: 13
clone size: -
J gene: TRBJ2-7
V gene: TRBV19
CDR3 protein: CASSVIQGYEQYF
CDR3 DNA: TGTGCCAGTAGTGTAATACAGGGTTACGAGCAGTACTTC